This T cell receptor beta chain was identified in a study of shared clonotypes between healthy human individuals. TCRdb's copy holds only in-frame clones and misses some; the assay was immunoSEQ multiplex PCR. The sample holds approximately 2,000,000 clones, just over 90% seen once. In the case of this clone: Its target is unknown.

Terminally differentiated effector memory CD45RA+ cells were left out of the naive CD8 fraction, which was CD45RO-negative and positively selected for CCR7. Nashville, Tennessee was home to all donors, each a Caucasian adult. General study findings and limits: Of the naive CD4 clonotypes, approximately 5% were shared across a few donors. The generation probabilities recorded for non-shared clonotypes fell below those of clonotypes shared by all four donors.

Sequenced material: naive CD8+ T cells from PBMCs. This sequence originates from a man younger than 35 in good health. Some clones in this sample may be carry-over from other donors' samples.

CDR3 in DNA: TGCAGCGTTGAAGGGGGGACAGCTTTATCTCCACCTTCCTCCTACGAGCAGTACTTC. This translates into CSVEGGTALSPPSSYEQYF. The rearrangement joins TRBV29-1 to TRBJ2-7, with 7 bases that match TRBD1. After removal of 1 base from V and 0 bases from J, the junction contained 18 bases not matched to a gene. This CDR3 has 19 residues. Germline V lookup: CDR1 SQVTM, CDR2 ANQGSEA.